The present T cell receptor (beta chain) was sequenced within a study of T-cell reconstitution after alpha-beta-depleted transplantation in children. A remark on this clonotype: The antigen is undetermined.

Broader study findings: Surviving recipient T cells and thymic progenitors accounted for the high day-60 TCRbeta diversity observed in some patients.

The authors prepared the TCRbeta library with unique molecular identifiers. Each CDR3 protein is one row after TCRdb ran MiXCR on the PCR reads. The sample shows hundreds of thousands of distinct CDR3 sequences, around 17% of them seen only once. Losses at the gene ends were 6 bases for V and 5 bases for J; bases not matched to a gene: 14. The CDR3 runs to 15 residues. Germline V gives CDR1 DFQATT, CDR2 SNEGSKA (reference sequence). This receptor was taken from a male patient younger than 18 who had a stem cell transplant for acute lymphoblastic leukemia, so the T cells may come from the graft donor. This sample comprised PBMCs, mostly from graft donor cells, obtained 360 days after TCRalphabeta/CD19-depleted stem cell transplant. The chain uses TRBV20-1 and TRBJ1-1; 8 positions match TRBD1. The CDR3 DNA follows: TGCAGTGCGAGACGTCGGTCGACAGGGGTGACTGAAGCTTTCTTT. Amino acid sequence: CSARRRSTGVTEAFF.